These 21 T cell receptor beta chains came from one sample sequenced in a study of radiotherapy plus CTLA-4 blockade in lung cancer. Some clones are missing from TCRdb's copy, which holds only in-frame ones; the method was immunoSEQ multiplex PCR. This table has almost 55,000 clones, 65% to 80% appearing once. This sample comprised peripheral blood, obtained from a patient treated with radiotherapy plus ipilimumab. All receptors derive from a human donor with non-small cell lung cancer who had a partial response to radiotherapy plus ipilimumab.

This clone was detected only a few times. The chain couples TRBV2 to TRBJ2-7; D is perhaps TRBD2 (6 bases). Per the germline V gene, CDR1 is SNHLY and CDR2 is FYNNEI. CDR3 size: 13 residues. Trimming took off 4 bases at V and 5 bases at J, with 12 bases between the two ends. This CDR3 is CASSVLAIDEQYF. In nucleotides, the CDR3 is TGTGCCAGCAGTGTGCTAGCGATTGACGAGCAGTACTTC.

This clone has a handful of counts. The V call is TRBV6-5, the J call TRBJ1-4; 10 bases line up with TRBD1. CDR1 and CDR2 (germline): MNHEY, SVGAGI. V lost 0 bases and J lost 10; bases outside the gene matches: 5. The CDR3 has 15 amino acids. The CDR3 region is CASSYSWTGGGKLFF. Here the CDR3 DNA reads TGTGCCAGCAGTTACTCATGGACAGGGGGGGGAAAACTGTTTTTT.

The chain couples TRBV6-5 to TRBJ2-5, with D tentatively TRBD1 (5 bases). The CDR3 has 15 residues. CDR1 and CDR2 from the germline V gene are MNHEY and SVGAGI. V was cut by 2 bases and J by 5 bases, with 15 bases left in between. For the CDR3, the DNA is TGTGCCAGCAGTTACCGTGAAGGGGCGCTGGAGACCCAGTACTTC. Protein: CASSYREGALETQYF.

The V call is TRBV29-1, the J call TRBJ2-3; TRBD2 agrees at 8 bases. This CDR3 is 12 amino acids long. Germline V CDR1 and CDR2: SQVTM, ANQGSEA. J was trimmed by 5 bases and V by 8 bases; bases with no gene match: 6. For the CDR3, the DNA is TGCAGCCTCCGGGAGGGTCAAGATACGCAGTATTTT. Translating it yields CSLREGQDTQYF.

The rearrangement links TRBV9 to TRBJ1-6, with D perhaps matching TRBD1 (5 bases). Trimming left V 3 bases short and J 6 bases short, with 16 bases between. CDR1 and CDR2 from the germline V gene are SGDLS and YYNGEE. The CDR3 sequence is 16 residues long. CDR3 nucleotides: TGTGCCAGCAGCGCGGTCGCGGGACCTATTAATTCACCCCTCCACTTT. As protein: CASSAVAGPINSPLHF.

The chain is built from TRBV27 and TRBJ2-3; D uncertain. CDR1 and CDR2 from the germline V gene are MNHEY and SMNVEV (reference sequence). V lost 5 bases to trimming and J lost 1 base, with 10 bases between them. The CDR3 is 14 residues long. CDR3 in amino acids: CASSPSTGTDTQYF. CDR3 DNA sequence: TGTGCCAGCAGTCCCTCAACAGGCACAGATACGCAGTATTTT.

The chain uses TRBV5-1 and TRBJ2-3, with TRBD2 identical over 7 bases. Trimming at V came to 4 bases and at J to 0 bases, leaving 8 bases not matched to a gene. This CDR3 contains 16 residues. Germline lookup yields CDR1 SGHRS and CDR2 YFSETQ. CDR3 coding DNA: TGCGCCAGCAGCACCAGGGACTACCAAAGCACAGATACGCAGTATTTT. It codes for CASSTRDYQSTDTQYF.

The chain combines TRBV2 with TRBJ1-6; no reliable D call. The germline V gene encodes CDR1 SNHLY and CDR2 FYNNEI. The CDR3 extends over 13 amino acids. The V end was cut by 7 bases, the J end by 6 bases, with 10 bases between. The CDR3 DNA reads as TGTGCCAGCAAGCGGGAGGGTAATTCACCCCTCCACTTT. Its translation: CASKREGNSPLHF.

V usage is TRBV27 and J usage is TRBJ2-7; TRBD1 might be the D (6 bases). CDR3 length equals 13 residues. Between the trimmed V and J ends, which lost 5 bases and 5 bases, there was a span of 13 bases. Germline V gene data show CDR1 as MNHEY and CDR2 as SMNVEV (reference sequence). The chain's CDR3 is CASSATGADEQYF. The CDR3, as DNA: TGTGCCAGCAGTGCGACAGGAGCGGACGAGCAGTACTTC.

This clone occurred a few times. J is TRBJ2-3 and V is TRBV29-1; D is ambiguous. Trimming left V 7 bases short and J 0 bases short, with 11 bases between. The CDR3 totals 13 residues. Germline V gives CDR1 SQVTM, CDR2 ANQGSEA. The CDR3 loop reads CSARLRSTDTQYF. As DNA, the CDR3 is TGCAGCGCCCGGTTAAGAAGCACAGATACGCAGTATTTT.

This chain joins TRBV5-1 and TRBJ1-6, with D possibly TRBD1 on 5 matching bases. This CDR3 is 15 amino acids long. Germline loops: CDR1 SGHRS, CDR2 YFSETQ. Trimming left V 3 bases short and J 9 bases short, with 16 bases between. The CDR3 DNA reads as TGCGCCAGCAGCTCCGAAGGAGGGGTTTCTTCACCCCTCCACTTT. This encodes CASSSEGGVSSPLHF.

The J gene is TRBJ2-1, the V gene TRBV5-6; no clear D gene. CDR3 size: 12 residues. Germline CDR1 is SGHDT and CDR2 is YYEEEE. Trimming removed 0 bases from V and 15 bases from J, with 13 bases in between. This CDR3 is CASSLGTVPGFF. The CDR3 DNA reads TGTGCCAGCAGCTTGGGAACAGTCCCAGGGTTCTTC.

This chain links TRBV7-7 with TRBJ2-2; 8 positions match TRBD2. CDR1 is SSHAT and CDR2 is FNYEAQ in the germline V gene (reference sequence). V lost 5 bases and J lost 1; bases outside the gene matches: 3. The CDR3 runs 15 residues. In DNA form, the CDR3 reads TGTGCCAGCAGCACCACTAGCGGGAACACCGGGGAGCTGTTTTTT. It yields the protein CASSTTSGNTGELFF.

With regard to this clone: It is likely a read error: a sequence one base away is far more abundant. The identical CDR3 is also encoded by other nucleotide sequences in the sample. The chain recombines TRBV5-1 with TRBJ1-6; D is unresolved. Between the trimmed V and J ends, which lost 1 base and 5 bases, there was a span of 10 bases. The germline CDR1 and CDR2 sequences are SGHRS and YFSETQ. CDR3 length equals 15 residues. The CDR3 protein is CASSLSEADNSPLHF. In DNA form, the CDR3 reads TGCGCCAGCAGCTTGAGCGAAGCAGATAATTCACCCCTCCACTTT. Using reference TRBV5-1 and TRBJ1-6 for the parts outside the CDR3, the full variable domain is KAGVTQTPRYLIKTRGQQVTLSCSPISGHRSVSWYQQTPGQGLQFLFEYFSETQRNKGNFPGRFSGRQFSNSRSEMNVSTLELGDSALYLCASSLSEADNSPLHFGNGTRLTVT.

The V and J genes are TRBV6-4 and TRBJ2-2; 8 nucleotides agree with TRBD2. Germline V lookup: CDR1 MRHNA, CDR2 SNTAGT. Losses at the gene ends were 0 bases for V and 5 bases for J; bases not matched to a gene: 2. The CDR3 has 15 amino acids. CDR3 protein: CASSDSGLATGELFF. The CDR3 DNA is TGTGCCAGCAGTGACTCCGGACTAGCAACCGGGGAGCTGTTTTTT.

This rearrangement joins TRBV30 to TRBJ2-1, with TRBD1 identical over 11 bases. The CDR3 has 15 residues. Unmatched junction bases numbered 8, after V lost 0 bases and J lost 10 bases. CDR1 and CDR2 (germline): GTSNPN, SVGIG (reference sequence). CDR3 bases: TGTGCCTGGAGTGTCCCCGGGACAGGGGGAAGCGAGCAGTTCTTC. Its translation is CAWSVPGTGGSEQFF.

The genes are TRBV9 and TRBJ2-5, with 10 nucleotides matching TRBD2. Germline values: CDR1 SGDLS, CDR2 YYNGEE. Losses at the gene ends were 4 bases for V and 6 bases for J; bases not matched to a gene: 6. The length of the CDR3 is 14 residues. CDR3 sequence reads: CASSPGLAAKTQYF. Written as DNA, the CDR3 is TGTGCCAGCAGCCCCGGACTAGCGGCCAAGACCCAGTACTTC.

The J gene is TRBJ1-1, the V gene TRBV28; D call uncertain. Looked up from germline, CDR1 is MDHEN and CDR2 is SYDVKM. The ends were cut back, 3 bases at V and 8 bases at J, with 7 bases in the middle. This CDR3 has 11 residues. CDR3 region: CASSLRGEAFF. CDR3 coding DNA: TGTGCCAGCAGTTTGCGAGGGGAAGCTTTCTTT.

The chain couples TRBV6-6 to TRBJ2-2; D is perhaps TRBD1 (5 bases). V gave up 7 bases and J gave up 5 bases, with 20 bases separating them. CDR1 and CDR2 (germline): MNHNY, SVGAGI (reference sequence). The CDR3 loop spans 16 amino acids. The CDR3 here is CASTTPGLQKTGELFF. CDR3 nucleotide sequence: TGTGCCAGCACCACACCAGGGTTACAAAAGACCGGGGAGCTGTTTTTT.

J is TRBJ1-4 and V is TRBV27; perhaps TRBD1 as D (6 bases). The CDR3 is 14 residues long. Trimming stripped 3 bases from V and 8 bases from J, with 13 bases between. Germline-derived CDR1 and CDR2 are MNHEY and SMNVEV (reference sequence). The CDR3 nucleotides read TGTGCCAGCAGTTTCAAACAGGGAAACGAAAAACTGTTTTTT. Its protein is CASSFKQGNEKLFF.

The genes are TRBV19 and TRBJ2-7, with 9 bases that match TRBD1. The germline V gene encodes CDR1 LNHDA and CDR2 SQIVND (reference sequence). CDR3 size: 15 residues. J gave up 3 bases and V 4 bases, and 7 bases lay outside the gene matches. CDR3 sequence reads: CASSTGQGRGYEQYF. CDR3 in DNA: TGTGCCAGTAGTACCGGACAGGGGAGAGGCTACGAGCAGTACTTC.